These 8 T cell receptor beta chains were all obtained from the same sample, sequenced in a study of T cell responses to AZD1222 COVID-19 vaccine (TCRdb year 2021). Library creation used the immunoSEQ multiplex PCR assay. Here the immuneACCESS table is served through TCRdb, limited to in-frame sequences with V and J called. Missing clones are a known gap in these copies; in checked studies unresolved V genes cover under half, and the rest lacks a known reason. The sample has some 96,000 clones on record, approximately 91% of them singletons. The biggest ten clones account for 2% to 3% of the sample. The sample's time point label, in plain terms: baseline before first vaccination. Sequenced material: peripheral blood, taken on day 0 of AZD1222 vaccination. The receptors stem from an adult in good health.

This clone has only one observation. The chain carries TRBV12-3 or TRBV12-4 and TRBJ1-1; D remains unclear. CDR3 size: 13 residues. V lost 6 bases and J lost 1, with 9 bases in between. The CDR3: CASRLTENTEAFF. In nucleotides, the CDR3 is TGTGCCAGCAGGCTAACAGAGAACACTGAAGCTTTCTTT.

This chain links TRBV14 with TRBJ1-1; D is possibly TRBD1 (6 bases). V dropped 4 bases and J dropped 3 bases, with 12 bases sitting between them. CDR1 SGHDN and CDR2 FVKESK come from the germline V gene. This CDR3 is 14 amino acids long. This chain's CDR3 is CASSPRGTDTEAFF. CDR3 sequence (DNA): TGTGCCAGCAGCCCTAGGGGGACCGACACTGAAGCTTTCTTT. Full variable domain (remainder filled in from reference TRBV14 and TRBJ1-1): EAGVTQFPSHSVIEKGQTVTLRCDPISGHDNLYWYRRVMGKEIKFLLHFVKESKQDESGMPNNRFLAERTGGTYSTLKVQPAELEDSGVYFCASSPRGTDTEAFFGQGTRLTVV.

V is TRBV3-1 (or the pseudogene TRBV3-2) and J is TRBJ2-7, with 7 nucleotides matching TRBD1. CDR3 length: 15 residues. J lost 3 bases, V lost 1 base, and 6 bases had no gene match. CDR1 and CDR2 (germline): LGHDT, YNNKEL (reference sequence). The DNA for the CDR3 is TGTGCCAGCAGCCAAGTGACAGGGAGTATCTACGAGCAGTACTTC. Its protein product is CASSQVTGSIYEQYF.

This chain joins TRBV6-5 and TRBJ2-7, with D possibly TRBD1 on 6 matching bases. Between the trimmed V and J ends, which lost 0 bases and 5 bases, there was a span of 11 bases. In germline, CDR1 is MNHEY, CDR2 SVGAGI. The CDR3 contains 14 residues. CDR3 sequence: CASSYSNRAHEQYF. The CDR3 DNA sequence: TGTGCCAGCAGTTACTCGAACAGGGCCCACGAGCAGTACTTC.

The chain links TRBV6-5 to TRBJ2-7; D ambiguous. The V end was cut by 5 bases, the J end by 2 bases, with 16 bases between. The V gene's germline CDR1 is MNHEY and CDR2 SVGAGI. The CDR3 runs 15 residues. CDR3 region: CASSPSFGQTYEQYF. As DNA, the CDR3 is TGTGCCAGCAGTCCGTCATTCGGGCAAACCTACGAGCAGTACTTC.

The chain joins TRBV11-2 to TRBJ2-7; D gene ambiguous. V was cut by 0 bases and J by 5 bases, with 17 bases left in between. The germline CDR1 and CDR2 sequences are SGHAT and FQNNGV. The CDR3 loop spans 16 amino acids. The CDR3 DNA reads as TGTGCCAGCAGCTTAGATCTTGTCATCCCCGACCACGAGCAGTACTTC. Translated: CASSLDLVIPDHEQYF.

The rearrangement links TRBV7-9 to TRBJ1-1; D not certain. Trimming removed 3 bases at V and 4 bases at J, with 6 bases between. Germline V gene lookup returns CDR1 SEHNR and CDR2 FQNEAQ (reference sequence). The CDR3 contains 12 residues. CDR3 amino acids: CASSFVGTEAFF. DNA of the CDR3: TGTGCCAGCAGCTTCGTTGGCACTGAAGCTTTCTTT.

The chain couples TRBV5-8 to TRBJ2-3; D perhaps matches TRBD2 (5 bases). CDR3 length equals 14 residues. Germline V gene lookup returns CDR1 SGHTS and CDR2 YDEGEE. Trimming stripped 2 bases from V and 0 bases from J, with 7 bases between. CDR3 nucleotides: TGTGCCAGCAGCTTAAGACTAAGCACAGATACGCAGTATTTT. It is translated as CASSLRLSTDTQYF. Full variable domain (rest looked up from reference TRBV5-8 and TRBJ2-3): EAGVTQSPTHLIKTRGQQATLRCSPISGHTSVYWYQQALGLGLQFLLWYDEGEERNRGNFPPRFSGRQFPNYSSELNVNALELEDSALYLCASSLRLSTDTQYFGPGTRLTVL.